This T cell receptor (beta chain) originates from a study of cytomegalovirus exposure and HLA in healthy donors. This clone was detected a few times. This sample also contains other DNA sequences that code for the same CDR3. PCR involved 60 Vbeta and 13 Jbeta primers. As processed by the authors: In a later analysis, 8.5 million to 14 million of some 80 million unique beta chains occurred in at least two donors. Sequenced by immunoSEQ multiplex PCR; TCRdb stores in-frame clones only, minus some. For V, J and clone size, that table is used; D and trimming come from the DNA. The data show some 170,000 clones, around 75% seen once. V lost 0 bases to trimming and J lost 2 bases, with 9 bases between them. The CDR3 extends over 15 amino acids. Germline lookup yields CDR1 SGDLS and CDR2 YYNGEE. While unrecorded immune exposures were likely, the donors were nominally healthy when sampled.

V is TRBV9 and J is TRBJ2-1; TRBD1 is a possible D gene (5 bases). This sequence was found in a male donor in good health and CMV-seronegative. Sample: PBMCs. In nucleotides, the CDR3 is TGTGCCAGCAGCGTAGGACACAGGACCTACAATGAGCAGTTCTTC. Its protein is CASSVGHRTYNEQFF.